A selection of T cell receptor beta chains follows, all from one sample in a study of blood T cell repertoires in COVID-19. Profiling relied on immunoSEQ multiplex PCR, and the TCRdb table lists in-frame clones only, not all of them. The sample comprises approximately 260,000 clones, 84% of which are singletons, and roughly 4% rests with the top ten. Specimen: PBMCs or T cells enriched from blood (not recorded which). The receptors derive from a young man with acute COVID-19. CDR3s include the opening cysteine and the closing phenylalanine or tryptophan. D genes are given only for firm matches. Rows give clone size only sometimes, using once, few, many, or a class for an expanded clone.

DNA: TGTGCCAGACGCTTGGAGGGGAACACCGGGGAGCTGTTTTTT
CDR3: CARRLEGNTGELFF
D: -
J: TRBJ2-2
size: -
V: TRBV30

DNA: TGTGCCAGCAGTTTATGGGGCAGTCTCGCACCCAATGAGCAGTTCTTC
CDR3: CASSLWGSLAPNEQFF
D: -
J: TRBJ2-1
size: -
V: TRBV27

DNA: TGTGCCAGCGCCGGGGGGGTGTACAATGAGCAGTTCTTC
CDR3: CASAGGVYNEQFF
D: TRBD2
J: TRBJ2-1
size: -
V: TRBV13

DNA: TGCGCCAGCAGCTTGGCCCCAGGGGACAATTCACCCCTCCACTTT
CDR3: CASSLAPGDNSPLHF
D: -
J: TRBJ1-6
size: once
V: TRBV5-1

DNA: TGTGCCAGCTCACCCGGACAGGGGGCGACGGCTTTCTTT
CDR3: CASSPGQGATAFF
D: TRBD1
J: TRBJ1-1
size: -
V: TRBV18

DNA: TGTGCCAGCAGCGTAGGCGTTGGGGAGAACTATGGCTACACCTTC
CDR3: CASSVGVGENYGYTF
D: -
J: TRBJ1-2
size: -
V: TRBV9

DNA: TGTGCCAGCAGACCTGACAGCTCCTATAATTCACCCCTCCACTTT
CDR3: CASRPDSSYNSPLHF
D: -
J: TRBJ1-6
size: -
V: TRBV11-2

DNA: TGTGCCAGTAGCATGACAGGGGCCGTCACTGAAGCTTTCTTT
CDR3: CASSMTGAVTEAFF
D: TRBD1
J: TRBJ1-1
size: -
V: TRBV19

DNA: TGTGCCAGCCGGGGAGACAGGGTGGTCGAGACCCAGTACTTC
CDR3: CASRGDRVVETQYF
D: TRBD1
J: TRBJ2-5
size: -
V: TRBV6-5

DNA: TGTGCCAGCAGGGGACAGCATGAAAAACTGTTTTTT
CDR3: CASRGQHEKLFF
D: TRBD1
J: TRBJ1-4
size: -
V: TRBV28

DNA: TGTGCCAGCAGTTTCCCTCTAGCGGGGGGGCATCATGAGCAGTTCTTC
CDR3: CASSFPLAGGHHEQFF
D: TRBD2
J: TRBJ2-1
size: -
V: TRBV28

DNA: TGTGCCAGCAGCTTAGGGCGGGGGCCGAACACCGGGGAGCTGTTTTTT
CDR3: CASSLGRGPNTGELFF
D: -
J: TRBJ2-2
size: -
V: TRBV7-8

DNA: TGTGCCAGCAGCCCCATGGGACAGGGGAGGGGCTACACCTTC
CDR3: CASSPMGQGRGYTF
D: TRBD1
J: TRBJ1-2
size: -
V: TRBV27

DNA: TGTGCCAGCAGTGATAACAGGGCGGTTTACAATGAGCAGTTCTTC
CDR3: CASSDNRAVYNEQFF
D: -
J: TRBJ2-1
size: -
V: TRBV6-1

DNA: TGTGCCAGCAGGACTCAAGAGGGCAGGAGGACAGATACGCAGTATTTT
CDR3: CASRTQEGRRTDTQYF
D: -
J: TRBJ2-3
size: -
V: TRBV5-1

DNA: TGTGCCAGCAGCCCACCTGGGACTGGGAACACTGAAGCTTTCTTT
CDR3: CASSPPGTGNTEAFF
D: -
J: TRBJ1-1
size: few
V: TRBV14

DNA: TGCAGCGTTGAAGCCCTCAAGGGACTCCCTTCCGGCAATGAGCAGTTCTTC
CDR3: CSVEALKGLPSGNEQFF
D: -
J: TRBJ2-1
size: -
V: TRBV29-1

DNA: TGTGCCAGTCTTCGACAGGGGAATCAGCCCCAGCATTTT
CDR3: CASLRQGNQPQHF
D: TRBD1
J: TRBJ1-5
size: once
V: TRBV28

DNA: TGCAGCGTTGATGGGGACAAGGGCTCTGAAGCTTTCTTT
CDR3: CSVDGDKGSEAFF
D: -
J: TRBJ1-1
size: -
V: TRBV29-1

DNA: TGTGCCAGCAGCCAAGCCGACAGTTGGAACACTGAAGCTTTCTTT
CDR3: CASSQADSWNTEAFF
D: -
J: TRBJ1-1
size: -
V: TRBV4-2

DNA: TGTGCCAGCAGCTTAGGCCTCCCAGGGTACCAAGAGACCCAGTACTTC
CDR3: CASSLGLPGYQETQYF
D: -
J: TRBJ2-5
size: -
V: TRBV13

DNA: TGTGCCAGCATAATGGGGACTCGCACAGATACGCAGTATTTT
CDR3: CASIMGTRTDTQYF
D: -
J: TRBJ2-3
size: -
V: TRBV5-8

DNA: TGTGCCAGCAGTTACTCACAGGGGGTTGGAAACACCATATATTTT
CDR3: CASSYSQGVGNTIYF
D: TRBD1
J: TRBJ1-3
size: -
V: TRBV6-6

DNA: TGTGCCAGCAGCAGGCGGGTGGACTCCTACAATGAGCAGTTCTTC
CDR3: CASSRRVDSYNEQFF
D: -
J: TRBJ2-1
size: -
V: TRBV11-2

DNA: TGTGCCAGCAGCTTAGGTTTTGTAGCTAACTATGGCTACACCTTC
CDR3: CASSLGFVANYGYTF
D: -
J: TRBJ1-2
size: -
V: TRBV7-8

DNA: TGTGCCAGCAGCTTAGTGGTTCAGGGGATGAACACTGAAGCTTTCTTT
CDR3: CASSLVVQGMNTEAFF
D: -
J: TRBJ1-1
size: -
V: TRBV7-2

DNA: TGTGCCAGCAGCCCCGATATCGCGGAGATCTTT
CDR3: CASSPDIAEIF
D: -
J: TRBJ1-1
size: once
V: TRBV7-9

DNA: TGTGCCAGCAGTTACGAACGGAATTCACCCCTCCACTTT
CDR3: CASSYERNSPLHF
D: -
J: TRBJ1-6
size: -
V: TRBV6-5

DNA: TGTGCCAGCAGTTACCCGGGACAGGGTGGCTACACCTTC
CDR3: CASSYPGQGGYTF
D: TRBD1
J: TRBJ1-2
size: -
V: TRBV6-2/TRBV6-3

DNA: TGTGCCAGCAGCCAAGATCAGGTAGCGGGGTGGTACAATGAGCAGTTCTTC
CDR3: CASSQDQVAGWYNEQFF
D: TRBD2
J: TRBJ2-1
size: -
V: TRBV14

DNA: TGTGCCAGCAAATTCGGGACAGGGGCCACTGAAGCTTTCTTT
CDR3: CASKFGTGATEAFF
D: TRBD1
J: TRBJ1-1
size: -
V: TRBV25-1

DNA: TGTGCCAGCAGCTTAGGTCGGGGGACTCTAGCGGGAGACAATGAGCAGTTCTTC
CDR3: CASSLGRGTLAGDNEQFF
D: TRBD2
J: TRBJ2-1
size: -
V: TRBV11-3

DNA: TGTGCCACCAGTGCGCGGCTGGCGAACACCGGGGAGCTGTTTTTT
CDR3: CATSARLANTGELFF
D: -
J: TRBJ2-2
size: -
V: TRBV24-1

DNA: TGTGCCAGCAGCTTAGCCTCGGGTCAAATAGCCGGGGAGCTGTTTTTT
CDR3: CASSLASGQIAGELFF
D: -
J: TRBJ2-2
size: -
V: TRBV7-8

DNA: TGCGCCAGCAGCTTGGTTGGGACAGGGGGCTATGGCTACACCTTC
CDR3: CASSLVGTGGYGYTF
D: TRBD1
J: TRBJ1-2
size: few
V: TRBV5-1

DNA: TGTGCCAGCAGAAACAGGGCCGGGGAGCTGTTTTTT
CDR3: CASRNRAGELFF
D: -
J: TRBJ2-2
size: -
V: TRBV12-3/TRBV12-4

DNA: TGCGCCAGCAGCCAAGATCCAGCTACTACCTCCTATAATTCACCCCTCCACTTT
CDR3: CASSQDPATTSYNSPLHF
D: -
J: TRBJ1-6
size: once
V: TRBV4-1

DNA: TGTGCCAGCAGTGAAACCCCCGGGGGGGGCGGGGAGCTGTTTTTT
CDR3: CASSETPGGGGELFF
D: TRBD2
J: TRBJ2-2
size: -
V: TRBV6-1